The 10 T cell receptor beta chains below were found in one sample sequenced in a study of blood T cell repertoires in COVID-19. Here immunoSEQ multiplex PCR was the method, and the copy in TCRdb shows in-frame clones only, minus some. In the table there are about 63,000 clones, around 82% of which are singletons. What was sequenced was peripheral blood. These receptors originate from a human donor in a cohort sampled during active COVID-19.

The chain couples TRBV7-9 to TRBJ2-5; TRBD2 agrees at 11 bases. Losses at the gene ends were 5 bases for V and 3 bases for J; bases not matched to a gene: 5. The CDR3 loop spans 15 amino acids. Per germline, CDR1 SEHNR and CDR2 FQNEAQ (reference sequence). CDR3 in amino acids: CASSTGTSGKETQYF. DNA for the CDR3: TGTGCCAGCAGCACGGGGACTAGCGGTAAAGAGACCCAGTACTTC.

The chain links TRBV12-5 to TRBJ2-1; perhaps TRBD2 as D (6 bases). This CDR3 contains 13 residues. CDR1 and CDR2 (germline): LGHNT, FRNRAP. V gave up 4 bases and J gave up 7 bases, with 11 bases separating them. The CDR3 coding sequence is TGTGCTAGTGGTTGGGGGGATCAAAATGAGCAGTTCTTC. Its translation: CASGWGDQNEQFF.

The chain links TRBV2 to TRBJ2-7; TRBD2 is a possible D gene (5 bases). The CDR3 covers 13 residues. Germline loops: CDR1 SNHLY, CDR2 FYNNEI. V was trimmed by 6 bases and J by 4 bases, leaving 13 bases between them. The CDR3, as DNA: TGTGCCAGCAGAGCGGACGTGAGATACGAGCAGTACTTC. It translates to CASRADVRYEQYF.

This clone was detected only once. The gene calls are TRBV29-1 and TRBJ1-1; TRBD1 matches 8 bases. This CDR3 has 15 residues. Germline trimming cut 5 bases from V and 0 bases from J; bases unmatched to any gene: 8. Looked up from germline, CDR1 is SQVTM and CDR2 is ANQGSEA. CDR3 DNA: TGCAGCGTTAGACAGGGGTGGGGGATGAACACTGAAGCTTTCTTT. Encoded protein: CSVRQGWGMNTEAFF.

V gene TRBV27 combines with J gene TRBJ2-2, with 12 nucleotides matching TRBD2. Germline-derived CDR1 and CDR2 are MNHEY and SMNVEV (reference sequence). With V trimmed by 5 bases and J by 8 bases, 9 bases remained unmatched. The CDR3 sequence is 16 residues long. This CDR3 is CASSPRLAGVGGELFF. CDR3 nucleotides: TGTGCCAGCAGTCCGCGACTAGCGGGGGTCGGAGGGGAGCTGTTTTTT.

This chain connects TRBV2 to TRBJ2-3; D possibly corresponds to TRBD2 (5 bases). Germline loops: CDR1 SNHLY, CDR2 FYNNEI. V lost 5 bases and J lost 2, with 8 bases in between. The CDR3 covers 13 residues. The CDR3 coding sequence is TGTGCCAGCAGTACACGGGACACAGATACGCAGTATTTT. It specifies CASSTRDTDTQYF.

In DNA, the CDR3 is TGTGCCAGCAGTGAAGCCTCGGGACTTTACACCGGGGAGCTGTTTTTT. Translation: CASSEASGLYTGELFF. The genes are TRBV6-1 and TRBJ2-2, with D perhaps matching TRBD2 (6 bases). Germline V gene sequence: CDR1 MNHNS, CDR2 SASEGT. Trimming removed 0 bases from V and 3 bases from J, with 11 bases in between. There are 16 residues in the CDR3.

The chain employs TRBV7-8 and TRBJ2-1; 11 positions match TRBD2. Trimming took 5 bases from V and 7 from J; bases not matched to a gene: 10. Germline CDR1 SGHVS, CDR2 FQNEAQ. The CDR3 has 16 amino acids. CDR3 loop: CASSRQIAGGQNEQFF. In DNA, the CDR3 is TGTGCCAGCAGCCGACAAATAGCGGGAGGGCAGAATGAGCAGTTCTTC. Looking up the rest from reference TRBV7-8 and TRBJ2-1 gives the full variable domain: GAGVSQSPRYKVAKRGQDVALRCDPISGHVSLFWYQQALGQGPEFLTYFQNEAQLDKSGLPSDRFFAERPEGSVSTLKIQRTQQEDSAVYLCASSRQIAGGQNEQFFGPGTRLTVL.

This rearrangement joins TRBV29-1 to TRBJ2-3; 7 positions match TRBD2. The CDR3 sequence is 13 residues long. Looked up from germline, CDR1 is SQVTM and CDR2 is ANQGSEA. Losses at the gene ends were 5 bases for V and 4 bases for J; bases not matched to a gene: 6. CDR3 sequence reads: CSVPSGDSDTQYF. CDR3 nucleotides: TGCAGCGTTCCAAGCGGGGATTCAGATACGCAGTATTTT.

J is TRBJ2-3 and V is TRBV6-5, with 7 bases identical to TRBD2. V lost 7 bases, J lost 2 bases, and 3 bases stayed unmatched. The CDR3 has 13 amino acids. Germline CDR1 reads MNHEY; CDR2 reads SVGAGI. This chain's CDR3 is CASKTSPTDTQYF. In DNA, the CDR3 is TGTGCCAGCAAGACTAGCCCCACAGATACGCAGTATTTT.